This T cell receptor beta chain was captured in a study of cytomegalovirus exposure and HLA in healthy donors. General study findings and limits: Subsequent analysis of the approximately 120 validation repertoires found a tendency for first-cohort TCR clusters to co-occur. The investigators catalogued 160 or so TCR beta chains as cytomegalovirus-associated.

This clone occurred a few times. The antigen remains unidentified. The CDR3 contains 13 residues. Germline V CDR1 and CDR2: SGHNT, YYREEE (reference sequence). With 2 bases clipped from V and 4 bases from J, the junction kept 1 base outside the gene matches. Produced via immunoSEQ multiplex PCR; TCRdb's table is partial and in-frame only. The sample carries some 350,000 clones, about nine tenths recorded once. The TCR comes from a woman aged 30 to 39 in good health and CMV-seropositive. V and J are TRBV5-4 and TRBJ2-7; 9 bases align to TRBD1. The sequencing sample was made of PBMCs. The DNA of the CDR3 is TGTGCCAGCAGCTTCGGGACAGGGTACGAGCAGTACTTC. Its translation is CASSFGTGYEQYF.